This T cell receptor (beta chain) came from a study of CD8 T cells in ankylosing spondylitis. Findings of the study overall: Characteristic, it appeared, of ankylosing spondylitis blood was a TCR beta motif of fewer than 10 highly homologous variants. Some motif variants were previously reported in reactive arthritis synovial fluid and blood.

The CDR3 totals 15 residues. The V and J ends lost 6 bases and 3 bases respectively, with 17 bases between them. From germline, CDR1 is SNHLY and CDR2 FYNNEI. This clonotype turned up a few times. The antigen is unknown. 5'-RACE, quantitative and with molecular barcodes, yielded the TCR beta libraries. TCRdb called the 5' RACE reads again in MiXCR, with one record for every CDR3 protein. The sample records 30,000 to 35,000 distinct CDR3 sequences, 30% being singletons. This TCR came from a male donor with ankylosing spondylitis. The sample consisted of synovial fluid, either unsorted or a sorted T cell fraction (not recorded which). The rearrangement joins TRBV2 to TRBJ1-1; no definite D call. The DNA for the CDR3 is TGTGCCAGCAGCGGCAAGGACGACCGGGACACTGAAGCTTTCTTT. The encoded protein is CASSGKDDRDTEAFF.